This entry lists 25 T cell receptor beta chains sequenced from one sample in a study of T-cell reconstitution after alpha-beta-depleted transplantation in children. Unique molecular identifiers tagged the TCRbeta library. TCRdb analysed the PCR reads with MiXCR anew, one entry per CDR3 protein. The repertoire holds approximately 630,000 distinct CDR3 sequences, with roughly 13% as singletons. Sequencing was performed on PBMCs, taken before TCRalphabeta/CD19-depleted stem cell transplant. The receptors were sampled from a girl aged 2-10 years with congenital amegakaryocytic thrombocytopenia, due to receive a stem cell transplant.

This clonotype was recorded many times. The rearrangement uses TRBV5-1 and TRBJ2-7; no firm D call. V shed 0 bases and J shed 2 bases, with 9 bases lying between them. The CDR3 runs to 14 residues. The germline CDR1 and CDR2 sequences are SGHRS and YFSETQ. CDR3 coding DNA: TGCGCCAGCAGCTTGGCCGACATAGCCTACGAGCAGTACTTC. It specifies CASSLADIAYEQYF.

This clonotype was found a few times. This sequence joins TRBV7-7 and TRBJ2-3; D is undetermined. Germline V gene data show CDR1 as SSHAT and CDR2 as FNYEAQ (reference sequence). Trimming pared 4 bases from V and 2 bases from J, leaving 7 bases between. The CDR3 is 13 residues long. In nucleotides, the CDR3 is TGTGCCAGCAGCTCCTATGCCACAGATACGCAGTATTTT. Its protein is CASSSYATDTQYF.

Points on this clonotype: This CDR3 fails to terminate in the conserved phenylalanine or tryptophan, so it likely reflects a read error. The chain couples TRBV7-2 to TRBJ2-1; TRBD1 might be the D (6 bases). The CDR3 covers 15 residues. Germline CDR1 and CDR2: SGHTA and FQGNSA. The CDR3 DNA sequence: TGTGCCACCAGCTTGGTAGGGGGCTCCTACAATGAGCAGTTCATC. It codes for CATSLVGGSYNEQFI.

The V and J genes are TRBV28 and TRBJ1-4; D gene uncertain. The CDR3 consists of 15 residues. Germline lookup yields CDR1 MDHEN and CDR2 SYDVKM. V lost 6 bases and J 4 bases, leaving 15 bases between the germline ends. CDR3 DNA sequence: TGTGCCAGCAGCTCACACCAGGCGATTAATGAAAAACTGTTTTTT. The encoded protein is CASSSHQAINEKLFF.

The chain couples TRBV30 to TRBJ2-1; D ambiguous. V shed 2 bases and J shed 10 bases, with 12 bases lying between them. This CDR3 has 12 amino acids. Germline lookup yields CDR1 GTSNPN and CDR2 SVGIG (reference sequence). The CDR3 coding sequence is TGTGCCTGGAGTCCCCGCCCTGGCGAGCAGTTCTTC. This encodes CAWSPRPGEQFF.

The chain links TRBV11-2 to TRBJ2-1; 7 bases are shared with TRBD2. The germline V gene has CDR1 SGHAT and CDR2 FQNNGV. The CDR3 runs to 18 residues. The junction had 15 bases not matched to a gene; V was cut back by 2 bases and J by 5 bases. As DNA, the CDR3 is TGTGCCAGCAGCTTAAATTCCCATGCGGGAGTCATCCACAATGAGCAGTTCTTC. Translation: CASSLNSHAGVIHNEQFF.

In DNA form, the CDR3 reads TGTGCCATCAGCCCTGAGAGATTCCAAAATGAGCAGTTCTTC. Translated: CAISPERFQNEQFF. This chain links TRBV10-3 with TRBJ2-1; D uncertain. The germline V gene has CDR1 ENHRY and CDR2 SYGVKD. The CDR3 consists of 14 residues. The V end was cut by 6 bases, the J end by 7 bases, with 16 bases between.

The rearrangement links TRBV20-1 to TRBJ2-7; D unresolved. Germline loops: CDR1 DFQATT, CDR2 SNEGSKA (reference sequence). Trimming took 3 bases from V and 3 from J, leaving 27 bases between them. The CDR3 has 18 residues. CDR3 in amino acids: CSASKKRSSSYLRYEQYF. The CDR3 DNA reads as TGCAGTGCTAGCAAGAAGCGAAGCTCCTCCTACTTACGCTACGAGCAGTACTTC.

This clonotype has at least ten counts. The V call is TRBV6-7, the J call TRBJ1-4, with 9 bases matching TRBD1. TRBV6-7 is treated as an ORF (open reading frame) with a function not yet certain. The CDR3 is made up of 14 amino acids. Germline trimming cut 5 bases from V and 3 bases from J; bases unmatched to any gene: 1. The CDR3 protein is CASSRQGANEKLFF. The DNA for the CDR3 is TGTGCCAGCAGTCGACAGGGGGCTAATGAAAAACTGTTTTTT.

This clonotype was seen ten or more times. The chain couples TRBV20-1 to TRBJ2-7; D is unresolved. V lost 1 base and J lost 3, with 16 bases in between. Per the germline V gene, CDR1 is DFQATT and CDR2 is SNEGSKA (reference sequence). The CDR3 spans 15 residues. For the CDR3, the DNA is TGCAGTGCTAGAGGGCCTAAGCCGGCTTACTACGAGCAGTACTTC. This gives the protein CSARGPKPAYYEQYF.

This clonotype was recorded at least ten times. The CDR3 is CASRSGDSYNEQFF. The CDR3 DNA reads as TGCGCCAGCCGGAGCGGCGACTCCTACAATGAGCAGTTCTTC. The J gene is TRBJ2-1, the V gene TRBV5-1; the D gene is possibly TRBD2 (5 bases). Germline V CDR1 and CDR2: SGHRS, YFSETQ. With 7 bases removed from V and 0 bases from J, the gap between germline ends came to 11 bases. There are 14 residues in the CDR3.

The sample holds many counts of this clonotype. The rearrangement uses TRBV10-3 and TRBJ2-1; tentative D call: TRBD2 (6 bases). This CDR3 contains 16 residues. Trimming took off 4 bases at V and 10 bases at J, with 23 bases between the two ends. Looked up from germline, CDR1 is ENHRY and CDR2 is SYGVKD. Here the CDR3 DNA reads TGTGCCATCAGTGCCAGCCCGGGAGAGGTTACGTGGGAGCAGTTCTTC. Protein: CAISASPGEVTWEQFF.

This clonotype showed up many times. The J gene is TRBJ2-1, the V gene TRBV3-1; 12 bases match TRBD2. V trimming: 6 bases; J trimming: 0 bases; junction bases outside the gene matches: 9. CDR1 is LGHDT, CDR2 YNNKEL, per germline (reference sequence). The CDR3 contains 18 residues. The CDR3 protein is CASSFRTSGMSSYNEQFF. CDR3 in DNA: TGTGCCAGCAGTTTCCGGACTAGCGGGATGAGCTCCTACAATGAGCAGTTCTTC.

This clonotype was detected ten times or more. The chain joins TRBV4-2 to TRBJ1-2, with 8 bases aligning to TRBD1. Per the germline V gene, CDR1 is LGHNA and CDR2 is YNFKEQ. CDR3 length: 13 residues. V lost 5 bases to trimming and J lost 8 bases; unmatched junction nucleotides: 7. CDR3 in DNA: TGTGCCAGCAGCGGGACAGGCGTCATAGGCTACACCTTC. Amino acid sequence: CASSGTGVIGYTF.

This clonotype was seen at least ten times. One end of the junction does not line up with germline, which may come from a read error. This chain joins TRBV5-6 and TRBJ2-2; the D gene is possibly TRBD1 (6 bases). The CDR3 is made up of 16 amino acids. Per germline, CDR1 SGHDT and CDR2 YYEEEE. CDR3 region: CASSLGAGTVTGELFF. The CDR3 DNA is TGTGCCAGCAGTTTGGGGGCAGGTACAGTCACCGGGGAGCTGTTTTTT.

This chain connects TRBV9 to TRBJ2-1; the D is unclear. Deletions cut 0 bases from V and 4 bases from J, with 17 bases between. The CDR3 totals 17 residues. CDR1 is SGDLS, CDR2 YYNGEE, per germline. DNA for the CDR3: TGTGCCAGCAGCGTAGACGGAGAGGTTACGGGTTACAATGAGCAGTTCTTC. It encodes CASSVDGEVTGYNEQFF. The complete variable domain, with remaining parts taken from reference TRBV9 and TRBJ2-1, reads DSGVTQTPKHLITATGQRVTLRCSPRSGDLSVYWYQQSLDQGLQFLIQYYNGEERAKGNILERFSAQQFPDLHSELNLSSLELGDSALYFCASSVDGEVTGYNEQFFGPGTRLTVL.

The chain uses TRBV5-1 and TRBJ2-1; D not resolved. Trimming cost V 3 bases and J 7 bases, with 35 bases left between them. The CDR3 sequence is 21 residues long. Looked up from germline, CDR1 is SGHRS and CDR2 is YFSETQ. The CDR3 DNA reads TGCGCCAGCAGCTGGACCCCTATAGGCGTCACGAAACATGGCACCATTAATGAGCAGTTCTTC. Encoded protein: CASSWTPIGVTKHGTINEQFF. The full variable domain, with the rest looked up from reference TRBV5-1 and TRBJ2-1, is KAGVTQTPRYLIKTRGQQVTLSCSPISGHRSVSWYQQTPGQGLQFLFEYFSETQRNKGNFPGRFSGRQFSNSRSEMNVSTLELGDSALYLCASSWTPIGVTKHGTINEQFFGPGTRLTVL.

Ten or more counts support this clonotype. The rearrangement uses TRBV6-5 and TRBJ1-4; no definite D call. Trimming cost V 3 bases and J 0 bases, with 8 bases left between them. Germline CDR1 is MNHEY and CDR2 is SVGAGI. The length of the CDR3 is 15 residues. The DNA for the CDR3 is TGTGCCAGCAGTTATGATCGATCAACTAATGAAAAACTGTTTTTT. This codes for CASSYDRSTNEKLFF.

This chain links TRBV5-1 with TRBJ2-5, with 12 bases fitting TRBD1. J gave up 3 bases and V 0 bases, and 3 bases lay outside the gene matches. In germline, CDR1 is SGHRS, CDR2 YFSETQ. This CDR3 spans 16 amino acids. In DNA form, the CDR3 reads TGCGCCAGCAGCTTGGGGGACAGGGGGCGCGAAGAGACCCAGTACTTC. Its translation: CASSLGDRGREETQYF.

The rearrangement links TRBV5-1 to TRBJ2-4, with a possible D match to TRBD2 (5 bases). Per the germline V gene, CDR1 is SGHRS and CDR2 is YFSETQ. Trimming removed 5 bases at V and 0 bases at J, with 12 bases between. The CDR3 covers 15 residues. The DNA of the CDR3 is TGCGCCAGCAGTAAGATCGCGGGAGCCAAAAACATTCAGTACTTC. Translated: CASSKIAGAKNIQYF.

This clonotype was detected a few times. The rearrangement links TRBV29-1 to TRBJ2-3, with 7 bases fitting TRBD2. The CDR3 runs to 16 residues. Germline values: CDR1 SQVTM, CDR2 ANQGSEA. V shed 0 bases and J 2 bases; nucleotides not matched to a gene: 8. Written as DNA, the CDR3 is TGCAGCGTTGAAGATTCGACTAGCAGAGACACAGATACGCAGTATTTT. Protein product: CSVEDSTSRDTDTQYF.

This clonotype has at least ten counts. The chain recombines TRBV20-1 with TRBJ2-7; no definite D call. The V gene's germline CDR1 is DFQATT and CDR2 SNEGSKA (reference sequence). The CDR3 length is 16 residues. V lost 0 bases and J lost 4, with 19 bases in between. The CDR3 DNA follows: TGCAGTGCTAGAGAATTTGGGCAGGAACAAGAATACGAGCAGTACTTC. Protein product: CSAREFGQEQEYEQYF.

This chain uses TRBV30 with TRBJ2-7; D is perhaps TRBD1 or TRBD2 (5 bases each). V lost 4 bases and J 0 bases, leaving 7 bases between the germline ends. The germline V gene has CDR1 GTSNPN and CDR2 SVGIG (reference sequence). CDR3 length equals 12 residues. CDR3 in amino acids: CAWTRGSYEQYF. The CDR3 DNA reads TGTGCCTGGACGAGGGGCTCCTACGAGCAGTACTTC.

The V call is TRBV19, the J call TRBJ1-4, with TRBD1 identical over 7 bases. Losses at the gene ends were 5 bases for V and 7 bases for J; bases not matched to a gene: 19. The CDR3 spans 18 residues. Germline lookup yields CDR1 LNHDA and CDR2 SQIVND (reference sequence). CDR3 coding DNA: TGTGCCAGTAGTTCGCCCCGGGGACAGCGGCCCTCGCTTGAAAAACTGTTTTTT. Translating it yields CASSSPRGQRPSLEKLFF.

This rearrangement joins TRBV29-1 to TRBJ1-5; TRBD1 matches at 8 bases. The V gene end was trimmed by 4 bases and the J gene end by 0 bases; junction bases not matched to a gene: 8. This CDR3 contains 16 residues. Germline V lookup: CDR1 SQVTM, CDR2 ANQGSEA. CDR3 protein: CSVGLTGANSNQPQHF. CDR3 bases: TGCAGCGTTGGGTTGACAGGGGCTAATAGCAATCAGCCCCAGCATTTT.